The 9 T cell receptor beta chains below were found in one sample sequenced in a study of beta chain features in type 1 diabetes. What was sequenced were expressed TCRB transcripts, since all of the isolated RNA had been reverse transcribed. Repertoires were generated with immunoSEQ multiplex PCR, while TCRdb's copy carries only in-frame clones and drops some. The profile shows about 620,000 clones, around 15% of them singletons. The sample taken for sequencing was naive CD4+ T cells from blood. Receptors were obtained from a young man in good health.

The chain recombines TRBV5-1 with TRBJ2-1, with D uncertain. The V and J ends lost 2 bases and 4 bases respectively, with 7 bases between them. This CDR3 comprises 13 residues. CDR1 SGHRS and CDR2 YFSETQ come from the germline V gene. The CDR3 region has the DNA TGCGCCAGCAGCTTTGACATTTACAATGAGCAGTTCTTC. Protein product: CASSFDIYNEQFF.

Only a few counts were recorded for this clone. Other DNA sequences in the sample encode the same CDR3. The chain has TRBV29-1 and TRBJ1-1; 10 bases map to TRBD1. Trimming took 6 bases from V and 4 from J; bases not matched to a gene: 2. This CDR3 comprises 12 residues. Germline CDR1 reads SQVTM; CDR2 reads ANQGSEA. The CDR3 DNA is TGCAGCGTGGGACAGGGGAGCACTGAAGCTTTCTTT. It is translated as CSVGQGSTEAFF.

This chain links TRBV11-1 with TRBJ2-1; 8 bases are shared with TRBD1. The CDR3 extends over 15 amino acids. CDR1 and CDR2 (germline): SGHAT, FQDESV (reference sequence). The trim removed 5 bases at V and 5 bases at J, leaving 8 bases unmatched. The CDR3 here is CASSPKRTGNNEQFF. Here the CDR3 DNA reads TGTGCCAGCAGCCCCAAACGGACAGGGAACAATGAGCAGTTCTTC. Full variable domain (missing parts from reference TRBV11-1 and TRBJ2-1): EAEVAQSPRYKITEKSQAVAFWCDPISGHATLYWYRQILGQGPELLVQFQDESVVDDSQLPKDRFSAERLKGVDSTLKIQPAELGDSAMYLCASSPKRTGNNEQFFGPGTRLTVL.

A few counts support this clone. The chain is built from TRBV7-2 and TRBJ2-1, with D tentatively TRBD2 (5 bases). Trimming shortened V by 2 bases and J by 6 bases, and 8 bases separated the two germline ends. Germline CDR1 reads SGHTA; CDR2 reads FQGNSA. There are 13 residues in the CDR3. CDR3 in amino acids: CASSLRRSNEQFF. CDR3 bases: TGTGCCAGCAGCTTAAGGAGGTCCAATGAGCAGTTCTTC.

The chain is built from TRBV4-1 and TRBJ2-6; D uncertain. With 5 bases removed from V and 0 bases from J, the gap between germline ends came to 11 bases. The CDR3 has 16 residues. Germline V gene sequence: CDR1 MGHRA, CDR2 YSYEKL. The CDR3 sequence: CASSYSGSSGANVLTF. Here the CDR3 DNA reads TGCGCCAGCAGCTACAGTGGGTCCTCTGGGGCCAACGTCCTGACTTTC.

This chain uses TRBV19 with TRBJ1-4, with 8 bases fitting TRBD1. The CDR3 extends over 15 amino acids. The V segment lost 0 bases and the J segment 7 bases; nucleotides outside the gene matches: 4. From germline, CDR1 is LNHDA and CDR2 SQIVND (reference sequence). CDR3 sequence: CASSIDRTGIEKLFF. In DNA form, the CDR3 reads TGTGCCAGTAGTATAGACCGGACAGGGATTGAAAAACTGTTTTTT.

The J gene is TRBJ1-2, the V gene TRBV6-6; tentative D call: TRBD1 (6 bases). Per germline, CDR1 MNHNY and CDR2 SVGAGI (reference sequence). V was trimmed by 0 bases and J by 8 bases, leaving 16 bases between them. The CDR3 loop spans 15 amino acids. CDR3: CASSYSKGHQAGYTF. CDR3 nucleotides: TGTGCCAGCAGTTACTCGAAGGGACACCAGGCGGGCTACACCTTC.

This clone was picked up one time. The chain joins TRBV9 to TRBJ1-5, with 8 bases fitting TRBD1. Trimming at V came to 0 bases and at J to 10 bases, leaving 9 bases not matched to a gene. Germline V gene data show CDR1 as SGDLS and CDR2 as YYNGEE. The CDR3 contains 15 residues. CDR3 sequence: CASSVGQGQREPQHF. Here the CDR3 DNA reads TGTGCCAGCAGCGTAGGACAGGGGCAAAGGGAACCCCAGCATTTT.

This clone appeared a few times. The V gene is TRBV11-2, the J gene TRBJ2-7; TRBD2 might be the D (6 bases). This CDR3 is built from 14 residues. The germline V and J ends were trimmed by 5 bases and 2 bases, with 13 bases remaining between them. Germline V lookup: CDR1 SGHAT, CDR2 FQNNGV. The CDR3 sequence: CASSKGLSPYEQYF. DNA of the CDR3: TGTGCCAGCAGCAAGGGACTGTCCCCCTACGAGCAGTACTTC.